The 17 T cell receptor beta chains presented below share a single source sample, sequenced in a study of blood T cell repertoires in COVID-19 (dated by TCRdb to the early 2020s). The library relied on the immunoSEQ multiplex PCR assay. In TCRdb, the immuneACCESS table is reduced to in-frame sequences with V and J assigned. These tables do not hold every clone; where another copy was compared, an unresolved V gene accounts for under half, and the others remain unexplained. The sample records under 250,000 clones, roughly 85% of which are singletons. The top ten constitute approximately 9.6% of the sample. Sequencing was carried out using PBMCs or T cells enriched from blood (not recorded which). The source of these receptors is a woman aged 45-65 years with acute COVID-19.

The CDR3 is CAIRPGSGGSLGQETQYF. CDR3 DNA sequence: TGTGCCATCAGGCCAGGTAGCGGGGGGTCGTTGGGACAAGAGACCCAGTACTTC. This chain connects TRBV10-3 to TRBJ2-5, with 10 bases identical to TRBD2. CDR1 is ENHRY, CDR2 SYGVKD, per germline. The J segment lost 2 bases and the V segment lost 6 bases, leaving 15 bases of the junction unmatched. This CDR3 contains 18 residues.

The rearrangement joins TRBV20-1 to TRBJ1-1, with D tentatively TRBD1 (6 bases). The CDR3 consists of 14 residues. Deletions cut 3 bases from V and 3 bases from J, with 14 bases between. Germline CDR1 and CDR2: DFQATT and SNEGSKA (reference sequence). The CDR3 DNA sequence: TGCAGTGCTAGTGCGGACAGCCGAGACACTGAAGCTTTCTTT. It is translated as CSASADSRDTEAFF.

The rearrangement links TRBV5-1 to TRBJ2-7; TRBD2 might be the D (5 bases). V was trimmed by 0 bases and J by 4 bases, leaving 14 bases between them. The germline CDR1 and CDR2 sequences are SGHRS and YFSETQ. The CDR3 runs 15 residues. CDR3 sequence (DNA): TGCGCCAGCAGCTTGGCTACGGACTCCCTTTACGAGCAGTACTTC. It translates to CASSLATDSLYEQYF. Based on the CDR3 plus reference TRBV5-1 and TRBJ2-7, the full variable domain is KAGVTQTPRYLIKTRGQQVTLSCSPISGHRSVSWYQQTPGQGLQFLFEYFSETQRNKGNFPGRFSGRQFSNSRSEMNVSTLELGDSALYLCASSLATDSLYEQYFGPGTRLTVT.

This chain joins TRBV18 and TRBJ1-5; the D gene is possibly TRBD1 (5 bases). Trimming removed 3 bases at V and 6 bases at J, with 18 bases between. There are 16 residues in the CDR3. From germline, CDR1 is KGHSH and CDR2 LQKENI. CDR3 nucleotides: TGTGCCAGCTCACCCAGCCAGGGTGGGTTCGGTCAGCCCCAGCATTTT. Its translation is CASSPSQGGFGQPQHF.

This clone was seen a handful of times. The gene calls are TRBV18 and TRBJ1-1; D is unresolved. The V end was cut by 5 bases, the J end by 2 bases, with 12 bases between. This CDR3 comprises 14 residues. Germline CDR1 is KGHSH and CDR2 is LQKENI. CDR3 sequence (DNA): TGTGCCAGCTCAGTCTTTGGCACCAACACTGAAGCTTTCTTT. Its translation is CASSVFGTNTEAFF.

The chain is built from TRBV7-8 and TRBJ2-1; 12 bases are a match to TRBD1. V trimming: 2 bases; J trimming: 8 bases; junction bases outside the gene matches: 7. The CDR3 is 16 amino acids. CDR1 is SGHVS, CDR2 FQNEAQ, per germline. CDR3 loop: CASSLFRGQGADEQFF. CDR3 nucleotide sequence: TGTGCCAGCAGCTTATTTCGGGGACAGGGGGCTGATGAGCAGTTCTTC.

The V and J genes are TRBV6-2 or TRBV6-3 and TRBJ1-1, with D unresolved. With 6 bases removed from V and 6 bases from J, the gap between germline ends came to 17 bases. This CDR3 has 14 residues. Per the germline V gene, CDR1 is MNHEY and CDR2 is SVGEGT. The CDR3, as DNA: TGTGCCAGCAGCCTAAGTGCGGCCGGCGCTGAAGCTTTCTTT. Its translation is CASSLSAAGAEAFF.

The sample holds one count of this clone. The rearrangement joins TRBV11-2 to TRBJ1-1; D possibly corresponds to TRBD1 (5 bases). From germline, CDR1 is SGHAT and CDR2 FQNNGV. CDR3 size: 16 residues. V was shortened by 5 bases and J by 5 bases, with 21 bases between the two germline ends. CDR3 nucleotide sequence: TGTGCCAGCAGCCCTCAACAGGCCGTAGGCAGAACTGAAGCTTTCTTT. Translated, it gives CASSPQQAVGRTEAFF.

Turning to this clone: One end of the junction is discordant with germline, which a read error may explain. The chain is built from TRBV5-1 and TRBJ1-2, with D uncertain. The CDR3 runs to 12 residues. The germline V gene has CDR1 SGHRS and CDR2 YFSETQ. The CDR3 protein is CASSPRAVSPLF. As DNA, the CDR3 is TGCGCCAGCAGCCCGAGGGCGGTCAGTCCCCTCTTC.

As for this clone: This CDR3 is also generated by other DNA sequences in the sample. In DNA form, the CDR3 reads TGTGCCAGCAGTGAAACAGCTAACTATGGCTACACCTTC. Translated, it gives CASSETANYGYTF. The chain recombines TRBV2 with TRBJ1-2, with D unresolved. The CDR3 runs 13 residues. With 2 bases removed from V and 0 bases from J, the gap between germline ends came to 4 bases. Germline V gene lookup returns CDR1 SNHLY and CDR2 FYNNEI.

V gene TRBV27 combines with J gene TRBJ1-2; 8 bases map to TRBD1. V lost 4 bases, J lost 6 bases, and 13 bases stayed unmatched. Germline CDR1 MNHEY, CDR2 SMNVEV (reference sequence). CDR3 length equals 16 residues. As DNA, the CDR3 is TGTGCCAGCAGTTCCGGACAGGGAAGGACGGGGGATGGCTACACCTTC. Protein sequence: CASSSGQGRTGDGYTF.

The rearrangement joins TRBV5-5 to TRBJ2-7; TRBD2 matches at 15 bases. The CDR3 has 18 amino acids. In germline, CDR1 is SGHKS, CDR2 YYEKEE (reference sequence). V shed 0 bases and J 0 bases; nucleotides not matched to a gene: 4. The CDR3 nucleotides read TGTGCCAGCAGCTTGGTTGGGACTAGCGGGGGGAACTCCTACGAGCAGTACTTC. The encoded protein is CASSLVGTSGGNSYEQYF.

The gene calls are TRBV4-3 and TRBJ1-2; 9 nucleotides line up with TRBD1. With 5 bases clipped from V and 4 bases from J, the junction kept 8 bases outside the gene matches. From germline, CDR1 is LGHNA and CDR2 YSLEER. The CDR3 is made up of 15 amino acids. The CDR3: CASSSEQGAGYGYTF. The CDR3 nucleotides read TGCGCCAGCAGCTCAGAACAGGGGGCCGGCTATGGCTACACCTTC.

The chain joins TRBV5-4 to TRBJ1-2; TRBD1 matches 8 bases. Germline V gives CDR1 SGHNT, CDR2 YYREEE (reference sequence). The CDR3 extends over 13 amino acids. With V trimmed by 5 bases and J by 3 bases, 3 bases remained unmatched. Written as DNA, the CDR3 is TGTGCCAGCAGGCGACAGGGGTACTATGGCTACACCTTC. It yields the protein CASRRQGYYGYTF.

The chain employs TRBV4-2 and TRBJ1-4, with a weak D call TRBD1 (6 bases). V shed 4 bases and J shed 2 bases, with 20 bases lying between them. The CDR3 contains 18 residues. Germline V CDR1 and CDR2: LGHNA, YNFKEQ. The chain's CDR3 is CASSPRGWGLGTNEKLFF. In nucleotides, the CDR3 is TGTGCCAGCAGCCCCCGGGGATGGGGGCTGGGGACTAATGAAAAACTGTTTTTT.

The CDR3 loop reads CASSDSYEGRANVLTF. In DNA, the CDR3 is TGTGCCAGCAGTGACTCTTATGAGGGTAGGGCCAACGTCCTGACTTTC. V and J are TRBV6-4 and TRBJ2-6; perhaps TRBD2 as D (5 bases). This CDR3 has 16 residues. Germline CDR1 reads MRHNA; CDR2 reads SNTAGT. V was clipped by 0 bases and J by 5 bases, with 11 bases between them.

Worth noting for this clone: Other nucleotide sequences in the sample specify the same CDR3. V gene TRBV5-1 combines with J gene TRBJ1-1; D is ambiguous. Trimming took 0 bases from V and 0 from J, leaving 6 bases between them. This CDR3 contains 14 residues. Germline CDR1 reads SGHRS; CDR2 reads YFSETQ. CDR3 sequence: CASSLASVNTEAFF. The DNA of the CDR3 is TGCGCCAGCAGCTTGGCCTCAGTGAACACTGAAGCTTTCTTT. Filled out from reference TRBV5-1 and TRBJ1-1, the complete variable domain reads KAGVTQTPRYLIKTRGQQVTLSCSPISGHRSVSWYQQTPGQGLQFLFEYFSETQRNKGNFPGRFSGRQFSNSRSEMNVSTLELGDSALYLCASSLASVNTEAFFGQGTRLTVV.